This is a list of T cell receptor beta chains from one sample in a study of shared clonotypes between healthy human individuals. Sequencing was performed with immunoSEQ multiplex PCR; in TCRdb, only in-frame clones are kept and a portion is missing. In the table there are 600,000 to 700,000 clones, around 73% of which are singletons. Sequencing input: memory CD4+ T cells sorted from blood. These receptors originate from a woman aged 25-40 years in good health. CDR3s include the opening cysteine and the closing phenylalanine or tryptophan. Fields, in order: J gene, V gene, D gene, clone size, CDR3 DNA, CDR3 protein. D genes are given only for firm matches. Clone size, where shown, is once, few, many, or a class for clones that have expanded.

TRBJ2-1 TRBV20-1 - - TGCAGTGCTAGAAGGGACCTACCCCCGTTCTTC CSARRDLPPFF
TRBJ1-1 TRBV27 TRBD1 - TGTGCCAGCAGGGGCGGACAGGGGGTACACACTGAAGCTTTCTTT CASRGGQGVHTEAFF
TRBJ2-7 TRBV7-8 - - TGTGCCAGCAGCTTAGGCTCAGGTTCCTCCTACGAGCAGTACTTC CASSLGSGSSYEQYF
TRBJ1-1 TRBV5-5 TRBD1 - TGTGCCAGCAGGACAGGGTCTGTGAACACTGAAGCTTTCTTT CASRTGSVNTEAFF
TRBJ1-2 TRBV28 - few TGTGCCAGCAGTACCCTGGACGGGTTGGGCTATGGCTACACCTTC CASSTLDGLGYGYTF
TRBJ1-2 TRBV2 - - TGTGCCAGCAGTGCCCAGGGACATGGCTACACCTTC CASSAQGHGYTF
TRBJ2-5 TRBV5-4 TRBD1 once TGTGCCAGCAGCTTGGGGGGACAGCAAGAGACCCAGTACTTC CASSLGGQQETQYF
TRBJ1-5 TRBV5-1 - once TGCGCCAGCAGCTTGACGGGAGGCCCGAATCAGCCCCAGCATTTT CASSLTGGPNQPQHF
TRBJ2-7 TRBV11-2 - - TGTGCCAGCAGCTTAGGGGCGGCCCCATACGAGCAGTACTTC CASSLGAAPYEQYF
TRBJ2-7 TRBV29-1 - - TGCAGCGTTAGTGAGGGAGCATACGAGCAGTACTTC CSVSEGAYEQYF
TRBJ2-7 TRBV27 - - TGTGCCAGCAGCAGTCGGACGTATAGCTCCTACGAGCAGTACTTC CASSSRTYSSYEQYF
TRBJ2-5 TRBV9 - - TGTGCCAGCAGCGCGCGGGACGCCCACCAAGAGACCCAGTACTTC CASSARDAHQETQYF
TRBJ2-1 TRBV7-2 - - TGTGCCAGCAGCTTACTGAGAGATCAGTTCTTC CASSLLRDQFF
TRBJ1-2 TRBV7-2 TRBD1 - TGTGCCAGCAGCTTAGGACAGGGGGCCACACTTCGCGGCTACACCTTC CASSLGQGATLRGYTF
TRBJ1-2 TRBV28 - - TGTGCCAGCAGTTTCGGCGGACATTCAAGCTATGGCTACACCTTC CASSFGGHSSYGYTF
TRBJ2-7 TRBV25-1 - - TGTGCCAGCAGTGAATCCGGGGGCACGGGACTCCCCTCTTACGAGCAGTACTTC CASSESGGTGLPSYEQYF
TRBJ1-2 TRBV30 - - TGTGCCTGGAGTGCAGGGGTGGGTTTGGGCTACACCTTC CAWSAGVGLGYTF
TRBJ2-6 TRBV21-1 - few TGTGCCAGCAGCTACCCCCCCGGGACAGGGCTCGGGGCCAACGTCCTGACTTTC CASSYPPGTGLGANVLTF
TRBJ2-2 TRBV25-1 - many TGTGCCAGCACCCCACCCACCGGGGAGCTGTTTTTT CASTPPTGELFF
TRBJ2-2 TRBV7-2 TRBD1 - TGTGCCAGCAGCTCTCGCGGACAGGGGGTATTTAACACCGGGGAGCTGTTTTTT CASSSRGQGVFNTGELFF
TRBJ2-7 TRBV6-1 TRBD1 - TGTGCCAGCACCCTAAGGACAGGCCATGCCTACGAGCAGTACTTC CASTLRTGHAYEQYF
TRBJ1-1 TRBV5-6 - - TGTGCCAGCAGCTTGAGGCCAGGGTGGATGAACACTGAAGCTTTCTTT CASSLRPGWMNTEAFF
TRBJ2-2 TRBV7-6 - few TGTGCCAGCAGCTCTAACAGGGTTTCGAACACCGGGGAGCTGTTTTTT CASSSNRVSNTGELFF
TRBJ2-7 TRBV14 TRBD2 few TGTGCCAGCAGCCAAGATTACGCGACTAGCGGGAGCACCCTTTCTTACGAGCAGTACTTC CASSQDYATSGSTLSYEQYF
TRBJ2-7 TRBV28 - - TGTGCCAGCAGTTTGGAGTTCAGGAGGGAGCAGTACTTC CASSLEFRREQYF
TRBJ1-4 TRBV28 - - TGTGCCAGCACCCGAGGGTGGGGGGGACTTAATGAAAAACTGTTTTTT CASTRGWGGLNEKLFF
TRBJ2-4 TRBV6-6 TRBD1 once TGTGCCAGCAGACCCACGACAGGGGAAGGATACTTC CASRPTTGEGYF
TRBJ2-7 TRBV6-5 TRBD2 - TGTGCCAGCACCCCTACCGGGACTAGTAACGAGCAGTACTTC CASTPTGTSNEQYF
TRBJ2-2 TRBV7-3 - - TGTGCCAGCAGCTTCTCCCCAGACTCGACGAACACCGGGGAGCTGTTTTTT CASSFSPDSTNTGELFF
TRBJ2-7 TRBV14 TRBD1 - TGTGCCAGCAGCCAATTACCGGGACAGGGGATCTACGAGCAGTACTTC CASSQLPGQGIYEQYF
TRBJ1-1 TRBV19 - few TGTGCCAGTAGTTCAACAGGTTTCGACACTGAAGCTTTCTTT CASSSTGFDTEAFF
TRBJ2-7 TRBV5-1 TRBD2 - TGCGCCAGCAAAAAGTCCGGGACTAGCGGATGGGAATACGAGCAGTACTTC CASKKSGTSGWEYEQYF
TRBJ1-4 TRBV7-6 - - TGTGCCAGCAGCTTAGGGTACCGAGGGGATAATGAAAAACTGTTTTTT CASSLGYRGDNEKLFF
TRBJ2-2 TRBV11-2 TRBD1 - TGTGCCAGCAGCTTAGACAGGGGGCACACCGGGGAGCTGTTTTTT CASSLDRGHTGELFF
TRBJ2-2 TRBV6-1 TRBD1 - TGTGCCAGCACCGTACAGGGGGACACCGGGGAGCTGTTTTTT CASTVQGDTGELFF